The clone carrying this T cell receptor (beta chain) was observed a few times. This sample was taken from a study of blood T cell repertoires in COVID-19. At the level of the study: PBMCs, B-cell-depleted T cells, or T cells provided the cDNA or gDNA that made up the material.

Germline lookup yields CDR1 WSHSY and CDR2 SAAADI. V lost 2 bases to trimming and J lost 13 bases, with 12 bases between them. The CDR3 extends over 13 amino acids. Data came from immunoSEQ multiplex PCR; TCRdb stores just in-frame clones and leaves some out. Found here are about 100,000 clones, 80% to 90% of them singletons; the top ten hold 5%. The sequencing input was peripheral blood. The V gene is TRBV10-2, the J gene TRBJ1-6; D unclear. The TCR was taken from a human donor in a cohort sampled during active COVID-19. CDR3 nucleotide sequence: TGCGCCAGCAGTGAGGCGACGGGGATGCCCCTCCACTTT. Translation: CASSEATGMPLHF.